A selection of T cell receptor beta chains follows, all from one sample in a study of T cells in Graves' hyperthyroidism and ophthalmopathy. MiXCR, applied by TCRdb to the multiplex PCR reads, yields one record per CDR3 protein. The table shows fewer than 750,000 distinct CDR3 sequences, with roughly 15% occurring only once. The sequenced sample consisted of blood. The receptors were gathered from a middle-aged woman with Graves' ophthalmopathy. Each CDR3 is given with its conserved first and last residue. D genes are given only for firm matches. Size is omitted from some rows. Given values are once, few, many or a class for expanded clones.

D gene: TRBD1; clone size: many; J gene: TRBJ1-2; V gene: TRBV28; CDR3 protein: CASSSLQGNYGYTF; CDR3 DNA: TGTGCCAGCAGTTCCCTACAGGGGAACTATGGCTACACCTTC
D gene: .; clone size: many; J gene: TRBJ2-7; V gene: TRBV6-2/TRBV6-3; CDR3 protein: CASSYEARAYEQYF; CDR3 DNA: TGTGCCAGCAGTTACGAGGCCAGAGCCTACGAGCAGTACTTC
D gene: .; clone size: many; J gene: TRBJ1-5; V gene: TRBV30; CDR3 protein: CAWSPPKGLPFQPQHF; CDR3 DNA: TGTGCCTGGAGTCCTCCTAAGGGGCTACCCTTTCAGCCCCAGCATTTT
D gene: TRBD2; clone size: .; J gene: TRBJ2-7; V gene: TRBV4-1; CDR3 protein: CASSHRLATSYEQYF; CDR3 DNA: TGCGCCAGCAGCCACCGACTAGCTACGTCCTACGAGCAGTACTTC
D gene: .; clone size: .; J gene: TRBJ1-6; V gene: TRBV12-3/TRBV12-4; CDR3 protein: CASSFSGSSSPLHF; CDR3 DNA: TGTGCCAGCAGTTTTTCAGGGTCATCCTCACCCCTCCACTTT
D gene: .; clone size: many; J gene: TRBJ2-2; V gene: TRBV12-3/TRBV12-4; CDR3 protein: CASRIPPSWELFF; CDR3 DNA: TGTGCCAGCCGCATCCCCCCCAGTTGGGAGCTGTTTTTT
D gene: .; clone size: many; J gene: TRBJ1-1; V gene: TRBV6-2/TRBV6-3; CDR3 protein: CASSYFTRRGLSSEAFF; CDR3 DNA: TGTGCCAGCAGTTACTTCACCCGGCGGGGGTTAAGTTCTGAAGCTTTCTTT
D gene: .; clone size: many; J gene: TRBJ2-5; V gene: TRBV9; CDR3 protein: CASSVGLMGEETQYF; CDR3 DNA: TGTGCCAGCAGCGTAGGGTTAATGGGGGAAGAGACCCAGTACTTC
D gene: TRBD2; clone size: .; J gene: TRBJ2-5; V gene: TRBV7-2; CDR3 protein: CASSPEGLAVETQYF; CDR3 DNA: TGTGCCAGCAGCCCGGAGGGACTAGCGGTAGAGACCCAGTACTTC
D gene: .; clone size: many; J gene: TRBJ2-7; V gene: TRBV28; CDR3 protein: CASSSPRTPSYEQYF; CDR3 DNA: TGTGCCAGCAGTTCACCTAGGACCCCCAGCTACGAGCAGTACTTC
D gene: .; clone size: .; J gene: TRBJ2-6; V gene: TRBV11-1; CDR3 protein: CASSFIAGPGANVLTF; CDR3 DNA: TGTGCCAGCAGCTTTATCGCCGGGCCGGGGGCCAACGTCCTGACTTTC